The rows below give T cell receptor beta chains drawn from one sample of a study of cytomegalovirus exposure and HLA in healthy donors. Method: immunoSEQ multiplex PCR; TCRdb's copy keeps in-frame clones and lacks some. The profile shows 140,000 or so clones, approximately 84% of them singletons. Sequencing used PBMCs. All receptors come from a woman aged 55-70 years in good health and CMV-seropositive. Each CDR3 is given with its conserved first and last residue. D genes are given only for firm matches. Not every row has a clone size; where given, it reads once, few, many or a size class.

abundance	v_gene	d_gene	len	j_gene	CDR3aa	CDR3nt
.	TRBV29-1	.	12	TRBJ1-3	CSVQEQGNTIYF	TGCAGCGTTCAGGAGCAGGGAAACACCATATATTTT
.	TRBV7-9	.	15	TRBJ1-1	CASSPDGGSSTEAFF	TGTGCCAGCAGCCCAGACGGGGGAAGTAGCACTGAAGCTTTCTTT
.	TRBV7-2	TRBD1	15	TRBJ2-7	CASSLEDRGLYEQYF	TGTGCCAGCAGCTTGGAGGACAGGGGGCTCTACGAGCAGTACTTC
.	TRBV18	TRBD1	17	TRBJ1-1	CASSPMKGAQLNTEAFF	TGTGCCAGCTCACCAATGAAGGGGGCTCAACTTAACACTGAAGCTTTCTTT
.	TRBV5-3	TRBD2	15	TRBJ2-5	CARSLGLAEQETQYF	TGTGCCAGAAGCTTGGGACTAGCGGAGCAAGAGACCCAGTACTTC
.	TRBV5-8	.	16	TRBJ1-4	CASSLAGQATNEKLFF	TGTGCCAGCAGCTTGGCGGGACAAGCAACTAATGAAAAACTGTTTTTT
once	TRBV9	.	14	TRBJ2-7	CASSEGTLDYEQYF	TGTGCCAGCAGCGAGGGGACTCTGGATTACGAGCAGTACTTC
once	TRBV28	.	14	TRBJ2-7	CASSLCVGVCEQYF	TGTGCCAGCAGTTTATGCGTGGGAGTTTGCGAGCAGTACTTC
.	TRBV7-9	TRBD2	15	TRBJ2-2	CASSPGLAVTGELFF	TGTGCCAGCAGCCCGGGACTAGCGGTGACCGGGGAGCTGTTTTTT
.	TRBV19	TRBD1	15	TRBJ2-7	CASSPFRDRGLEQYF	TGTGCCAGTAGTCCGTTCCGGGACAGGGGTTTGGAGCAGTACTTC
.	TRBV19	TRBD1	16	TRBJ1-4	CASTISTGAGVEKLFF	TGTGCCAGTACCATTTCTACAGGGGCGGGTGTTGAAAAACTGTTTTTT
once	TRBV5-1	.	15	TRBJ2-7	CASSLDSTDPPEQYF	TGCGCCAGCAGCTTGGATTCGACAGACCCACCAGAGCAGTACTTC
.	TRBV28	.	13	TRBJ2-1	CASSSGVWEEQFF	TGTGCCAGCAGCTCCGGGGTTTGGGAGGAGCAGTTCTTC
.	TRBV29-1	TRBD1	11	TRBJ1-1	CSVTGGTEAFF	TGCAGCGTGACAGGGGGCACTGAAGCTTTCTTT
.	TRBV6-5	TRBD2	16	TRBJ2-7	CASSYRTSLGDGEQYF	TGTGCCAGCAGTTACCGGACTAGTTTGGGGGATGGCGAGCAGTACTTC
.	TRBV5-1	TRBD1	14	TRBJ1-5	CASSLEGADQPQHF	TGCGCCAGCAGCTTGGAGGGGGCGGATCAGCCCCAGCATTTT
.	TRBV6-5	TRBD1	14	TRBJ1-1	CASSSATGKAEAFF	TGTGCCAGCAGTTCCGCGACAGGGAAGGCTGAAGCTTTCTTT
.	TRBV10-3	TRBD2	15	TRBJ2-5	CAISEPERGGETQYF	TGTGCCATCAGTGAGCCTGAGCGGGGCGGTGAGACCCAGTACTTC
.	TRBV11-2	TRBD1	15	TRBJ1-1	CASRPSTGGRTEAFF	TGTGCCAGCAGACCCTCCACAGGGGGCAGGACTGAAGCTTTCTTT
.	TRBV29-1	TRBD2	14	TRBJ2-7	CSVERGTSGTEQYF	TGCAGCGTTGAAAGGGGGACTAGCGGGACCGAGCAGTACTTC
.	TRBV28	.	14	TRBJ2-3	CASSLRGGTDTQYF	TGTGCCAGCAGTTTAAGGGGGGGGACAGATACGCAGTATTTT
.	TRBV28	.	12	TRBJ1-3	CASSRQGNTIYF	TGTGCCAGCAGTCGACAGGGAAACACCATATATTTT
.	TRBV5-4	.	16	TRBJ2-1	CASSFAGQLTYNEQFF	TGTGCCAGCAGCTTCGCGGGACAGTTGACCTACAATGAGCAGTTCTTC
.	TRBV28	TRBD2	14	TRBJ2-3	CAGGAGGPTDTQYF	TGTGCCGGGGGGGCGGGAGGGCCCACAGATACGCAGTATTTT
.	TRBV9	TRBD2	15	TRBJ2-1	CASSVGGRDNNEQFF	TGTGCCAGCAGCGTTGGCGGGAGAGACAACAATGAGCAGTTCTTC
.	TRBV6-5	.	14	TRBJ2-7	CASSPGLRSGEQYF	TGTGCCAGCTCACCGGGACTCCGATCGGGGGAGCAGTACTTC
.	TRBV5-1	.	12	TRBJ1-2	CASSLAGYGYTF	TGCGCCAGCAGCTTGGCGGGGTATGGCTACACCTTC
once	TRBV27	.	14	TRBJ2-7	CASSLSGGAGEQYF	TGTGCCAGCAGTTTATCGGGGGGGGCAGGCGAGCAGTACTTC
.	TRBV11-1	.	13	TRBJ2-1	CASSFREYNEQFF	TGTGCCAGCAGCTTTCGGGAGTACAATGAGCAGTTCTTC
few	TRBV19	TRBD2	13	TRBJ2-1	CASRTSGDFKQFF	TGTGCCAGTAGGACTAGCGGGGACTTTAAGCAGTTCTTC
.	TRBV7-9	TRBD2	16	TRBJ2-1	CASSPSAGGVYNEQFF	TGTGCCAGCAGCCCGTCGGCGGGAGGGGTATACAATGAGCAGTTCTTC
.	TRBV30	TRBD2	14	TRBJ2-1	CAWTSGRDYNEQFF	TGTGCCTGGACTAGCGGGAGGGACTACAATGAGCAGTTCTTC